This TCR beta chain was obtained from a study of OX40 agonist ivuxolimab in advanced cancers. Study observations and caveats: Blood T cells, both CD4+ and CD8+, expanded clonally by week 6 at 0.1 to 3.0 mg/kg.

Profiling relied on immunoSEQ multiplex PCR, and the TCRdb table lists in-frame clones only, not all of them. The table has around 84,000 clones, 89% seen once. V lost 5 bases, J lost 2 bases, and 17 bases lay in between. CDR3 length: 16 residues. Germline lookup yields CDR1 SGHAT and CDR2 FQDESV (reference sequence). Note on this clone: The target antigen is unknown.

Autoimmune disease history or systemic immunosuppression meant exclusion. V gene TRBV11-1 combines with J gene TRBJ2-3; perhaps TRBD1 as D (6 bases). The sequencing used CD4+ or CD8+ T cells sorted from blood, collected in a trial of the OX40 agonist ivuxolimab. The sequence derives from an adult with an advanced solid tumor such as melanoma, head and neck, liver or kidney cancer. The CDR3 region is CASSRGVQGPTDTQYF. In DNA, the CDR3 is TGTGCCAGCAGCCGTGGGGTACAGGGACCCACAGATACGCAGTATTTT.